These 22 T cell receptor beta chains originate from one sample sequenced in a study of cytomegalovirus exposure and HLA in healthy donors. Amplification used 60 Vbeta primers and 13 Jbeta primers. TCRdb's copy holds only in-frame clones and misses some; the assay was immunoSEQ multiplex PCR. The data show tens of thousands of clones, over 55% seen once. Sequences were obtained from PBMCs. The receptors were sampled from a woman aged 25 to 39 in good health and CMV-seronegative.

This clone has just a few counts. The DNA of the CDR3 is TGCAGCGGAGTCTGGACAGAGCAGTTCTTC. Residues: CSGVWTEQFF. V gene TRBV29-1 combines with J gene TRBJ2-1; weak D call: TRBD1 (5 bases). V shed 7 bases and J shed 10 bases, with 11 bases lying between them. The CDR3 is made up of 10 amino acids. Germline CDR1 is SQVTM and CDR2 is ANQGSEA.

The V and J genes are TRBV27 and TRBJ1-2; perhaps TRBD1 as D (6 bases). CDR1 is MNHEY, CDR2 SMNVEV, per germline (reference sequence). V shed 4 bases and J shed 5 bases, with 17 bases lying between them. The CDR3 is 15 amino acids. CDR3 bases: TGTGCCAGCAGTTCCGTGACGGCCCAGGGGTATGGCTACACCTTC. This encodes CASSSVTAQGYGYTF.

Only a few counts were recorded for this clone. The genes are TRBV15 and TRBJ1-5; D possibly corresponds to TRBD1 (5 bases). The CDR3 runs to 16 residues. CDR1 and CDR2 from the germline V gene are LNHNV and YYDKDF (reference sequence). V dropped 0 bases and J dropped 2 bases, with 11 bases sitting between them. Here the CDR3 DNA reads TGTGCCACCAGCAGAGAGCCAGGGCGAGGCAATCAGCCCCAGCATTTT. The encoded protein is CATSREPGRGNQPQHF. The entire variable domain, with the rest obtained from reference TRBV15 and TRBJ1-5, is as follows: DAMVIQNPRYQVTQFGKPVTLSCSQTLNHNVMYWYQQKSSQAPKLLFHYYDKDFNNEADTPDNFQSRRPNTSFCFLDIRSPGLGDTAMYLCATSREPGRGNQPQHFGDGTRLSIL.

The DNA of the CDR3 is TGTGCCAGCAGCTTAATTTCTGGGGGGTTCCGGGAGACCCAGTACTTC. The encoded protein is CASSLISGGFRETQYF. This chain connects TRBV7-2 to TRBJ2-5; tentative D call: TRBD2 (6 bases). Germline V gene sequence: CDR1 SGHTA, CDR2 FQGNSA. Trimming removed 2 bases from V and 5 bases from J, with 18 bases in between. The length of the CDR3 is 16 residues.

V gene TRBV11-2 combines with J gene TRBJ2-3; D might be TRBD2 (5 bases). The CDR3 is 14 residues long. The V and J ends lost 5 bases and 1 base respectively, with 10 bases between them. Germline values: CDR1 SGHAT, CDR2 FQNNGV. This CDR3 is CASSPLGGTDTQYF. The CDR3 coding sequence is TGTGCCAGCAGCCCTCTCGGGGGCACAGATACGCAGTATTTT.

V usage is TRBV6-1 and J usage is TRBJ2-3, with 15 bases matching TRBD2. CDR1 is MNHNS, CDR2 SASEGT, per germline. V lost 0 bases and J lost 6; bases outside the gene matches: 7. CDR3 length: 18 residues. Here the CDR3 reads CASSEALPGLAGGDTQYF. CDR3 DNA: TGTGCCAGCAGTGAAGCGCTTCCGGGACTAGCGGGGGGCGATACGCAGTATTTT.

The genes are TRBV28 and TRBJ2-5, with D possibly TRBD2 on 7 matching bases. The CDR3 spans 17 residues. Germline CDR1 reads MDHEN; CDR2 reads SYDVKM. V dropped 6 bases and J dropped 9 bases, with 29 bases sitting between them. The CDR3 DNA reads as TGTGCCAGCAGGTCCGCCGGGTCGGGGGGCTTGAGGGAGGCCCAGTACTTC. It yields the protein CASRSAGSGGLREAQYF.

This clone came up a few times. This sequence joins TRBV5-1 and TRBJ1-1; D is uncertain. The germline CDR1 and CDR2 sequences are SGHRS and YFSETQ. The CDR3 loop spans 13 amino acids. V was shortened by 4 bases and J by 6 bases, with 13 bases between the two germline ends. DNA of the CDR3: TGCGCCAGCAGCCTGGACCGTGTAGCTGAAGCTTTCTTT. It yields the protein CASSLDRVAEAFF.

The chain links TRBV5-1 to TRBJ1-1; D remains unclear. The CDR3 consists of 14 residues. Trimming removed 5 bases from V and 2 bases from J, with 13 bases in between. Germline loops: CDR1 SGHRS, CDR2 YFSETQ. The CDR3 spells CASSWAGSNTEAFF. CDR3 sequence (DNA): TGCGCCAGCAGTTGGGCAGGCTCTAACACTGAAGCTTTCTTT.

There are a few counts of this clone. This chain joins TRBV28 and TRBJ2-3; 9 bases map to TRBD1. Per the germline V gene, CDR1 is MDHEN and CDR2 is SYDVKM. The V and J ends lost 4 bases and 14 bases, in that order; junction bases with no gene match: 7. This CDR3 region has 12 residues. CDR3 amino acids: CASSSPPGQGYF. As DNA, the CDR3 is TGTGCCAGCAGTTCTCCCCCGGGACAGGGGTATTTT.

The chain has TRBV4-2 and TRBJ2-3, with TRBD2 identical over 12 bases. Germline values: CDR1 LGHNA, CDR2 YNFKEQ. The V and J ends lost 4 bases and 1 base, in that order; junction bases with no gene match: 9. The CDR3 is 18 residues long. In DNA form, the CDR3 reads TGTGCCAGCAGCCCAGCGGCTAGCGGGGGGGCGGGCACAGATACGCAGTATTTT. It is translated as CASSPAASGGAGTDTQYF.

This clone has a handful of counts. The CDR3 nucleotides are TGTGCCAGCAGTGACCGGGAACCTCCAAACTATGGCTACACCTTC. Its protein product is CASSDREPPNYGYTF. V gene TRBV6-1 combines with J gene TRBJ1-2; no definite D call. Germline CDR1 reads MNHNS; CDR2 reads SASEGT. V lost 3 bases to trimming and J lost 2 bases, with 13 bases between them. CDR3 length equals 15 residues.

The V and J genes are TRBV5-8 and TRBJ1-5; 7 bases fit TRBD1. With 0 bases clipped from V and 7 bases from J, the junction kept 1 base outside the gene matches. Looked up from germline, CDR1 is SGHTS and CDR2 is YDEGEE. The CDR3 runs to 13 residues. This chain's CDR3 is CASSLDRGQPQHF. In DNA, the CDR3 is TGTGCCAGCAGCTTGGACAGGGGACAGCCCCAGCATTTT.

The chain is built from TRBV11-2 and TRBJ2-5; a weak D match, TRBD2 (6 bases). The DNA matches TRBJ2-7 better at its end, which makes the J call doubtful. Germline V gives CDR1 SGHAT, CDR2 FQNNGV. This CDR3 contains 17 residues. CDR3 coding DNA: TGTGCCAGCAGACAAATCCGGGGCCCCCGGGGGTTCTACGAGCAGTACTTC. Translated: CASRQIRGPRGFYEQYF.

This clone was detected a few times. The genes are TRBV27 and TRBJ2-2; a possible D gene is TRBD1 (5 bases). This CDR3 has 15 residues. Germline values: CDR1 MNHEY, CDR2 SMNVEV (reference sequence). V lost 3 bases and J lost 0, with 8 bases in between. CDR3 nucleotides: TGTGCCAGCAGTTTCAGGGCGACGAACACCGGGGAGCTGTTTTTT. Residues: CASSFRATNTGELFF.

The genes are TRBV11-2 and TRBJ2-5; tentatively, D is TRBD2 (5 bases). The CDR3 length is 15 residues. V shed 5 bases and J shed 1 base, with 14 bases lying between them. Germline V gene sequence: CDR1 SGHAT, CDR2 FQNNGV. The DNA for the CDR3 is TGTGCCAGCAGCCCCGGGGAGATGGTCCAAGAGACCCAGTACTTC. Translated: CASSPGEMVQETQYF. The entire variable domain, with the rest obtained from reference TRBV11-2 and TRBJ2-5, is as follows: EAGVAQSPRYKIIEKRQSVAFWCNPISGHATLYWYQQILGQGPKLLIQFQNNGVVDDSQLPKDRFSAERLKGVDSTLKIQPAKLEDSAVYLCASSPGEMVQETQYFGPGTRLLVL.

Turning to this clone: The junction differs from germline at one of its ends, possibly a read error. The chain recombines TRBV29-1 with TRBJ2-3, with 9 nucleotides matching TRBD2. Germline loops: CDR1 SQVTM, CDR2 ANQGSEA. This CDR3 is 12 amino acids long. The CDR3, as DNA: TGCAGCGTCGAAGCGGGGGGAGATACGCAGTATTTT. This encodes CSVEAGGDTQYF.

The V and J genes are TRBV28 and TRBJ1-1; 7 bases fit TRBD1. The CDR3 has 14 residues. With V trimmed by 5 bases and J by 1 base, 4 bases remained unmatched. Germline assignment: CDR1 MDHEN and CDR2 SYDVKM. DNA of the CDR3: TGTGCCAGCAGTCCGGACAGGAGGAACACTGAAGCTTTCTTT. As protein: CASSPDRRNTEAFF.

CDR3 DNA: TGTGCCACCAGCAGAGGACAGGGGGTCTATGGCTACACCTTC. Amino acid sequence: CATSRGQGVYGYTF. V gene TRBV15 combines with J gene TRBJ1-2, with 9 bases that match TRBD1. This CDR3 spans 14 amino acids. V was pared by 1 base and J by 4 bases, with 1 base of the junction left unmatched. Per germline, CDR1 LNHNV and CDR2 YYDKDF (reference sequence).

CDR3 sequence reads: CASTELAGANANTGELFF. As DNA, the CDR3 is TGCGCCAGCACCGAACTAGCGGGGGCAAACGCGAACACCGGGGAGCTGTTTTTT. V is TRBV5-1 and J is TRBJ2-2; 11 bases are shared with TRBD2. This CDR3 comprises 18 residues. In germline, CDR1 is SGHRS, CDR2 YFSETQ. J was trimmed by 0 bases and V by 6 bases; bases with no gene match: 10.

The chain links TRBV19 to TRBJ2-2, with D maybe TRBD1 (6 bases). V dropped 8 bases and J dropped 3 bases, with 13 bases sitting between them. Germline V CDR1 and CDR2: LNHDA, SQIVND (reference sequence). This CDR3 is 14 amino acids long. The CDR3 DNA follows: TGTGCCAGTCGTCAGGGGTGGGACACCGGGGAGCTGTTTTTT. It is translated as CASRQGWDTGELFF.

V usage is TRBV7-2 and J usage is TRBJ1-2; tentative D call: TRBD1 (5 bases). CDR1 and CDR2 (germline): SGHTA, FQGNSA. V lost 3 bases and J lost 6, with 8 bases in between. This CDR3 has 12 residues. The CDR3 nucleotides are TGTGCCAGCAGCTTCAGGGTAAATGGCTACACCTTC. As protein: CASSFRVNGYTF.